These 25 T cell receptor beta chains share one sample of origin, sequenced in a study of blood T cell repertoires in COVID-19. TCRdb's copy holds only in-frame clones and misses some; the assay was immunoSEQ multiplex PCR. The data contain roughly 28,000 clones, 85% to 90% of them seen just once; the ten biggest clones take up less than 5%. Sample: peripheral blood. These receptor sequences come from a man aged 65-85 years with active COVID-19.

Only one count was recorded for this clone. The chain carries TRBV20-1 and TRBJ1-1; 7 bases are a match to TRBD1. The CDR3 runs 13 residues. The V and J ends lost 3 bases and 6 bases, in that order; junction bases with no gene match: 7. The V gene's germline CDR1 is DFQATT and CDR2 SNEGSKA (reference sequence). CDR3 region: CSASGQVFSEAFF. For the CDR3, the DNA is TGCAGTGCTAGTGGACAGGTCTTTTCTGAAGCTTTCTTT.

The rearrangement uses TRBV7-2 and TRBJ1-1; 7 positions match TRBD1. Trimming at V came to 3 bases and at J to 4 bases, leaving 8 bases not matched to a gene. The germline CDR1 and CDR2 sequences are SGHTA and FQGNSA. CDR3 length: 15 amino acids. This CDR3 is CASSFRPQGSTEAFF. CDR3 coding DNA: TGTGCCAGCAGCTTTAGACCACAGGGGAGCACTGAAGCTTTCTTT.

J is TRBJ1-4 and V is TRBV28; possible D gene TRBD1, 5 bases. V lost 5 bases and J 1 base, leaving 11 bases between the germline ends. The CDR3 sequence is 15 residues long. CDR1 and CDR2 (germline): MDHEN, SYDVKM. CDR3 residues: CASSVSGLTNEKLFF. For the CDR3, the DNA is TGTGCCAGCAGTGTATCAGGGTTAACTAATGAAAAACTGTTTTTT.

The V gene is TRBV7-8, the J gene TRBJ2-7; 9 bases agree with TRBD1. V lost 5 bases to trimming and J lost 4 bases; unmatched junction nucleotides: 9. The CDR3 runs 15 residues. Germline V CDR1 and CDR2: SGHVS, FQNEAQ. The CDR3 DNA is TGTGCCAGCAGCAACCGGGACAGGGATACTTACGAGCAGTACTTC. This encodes CASSNRDRDTYEQYF.

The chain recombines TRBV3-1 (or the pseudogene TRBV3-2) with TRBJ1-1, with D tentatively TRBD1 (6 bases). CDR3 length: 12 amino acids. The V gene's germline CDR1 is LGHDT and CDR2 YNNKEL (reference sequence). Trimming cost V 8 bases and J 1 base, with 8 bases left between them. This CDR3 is CASGQTNTEAFF. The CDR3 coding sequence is TGTGCCAGCGGACAGACGAACACTGAAGCTTTCTTT.

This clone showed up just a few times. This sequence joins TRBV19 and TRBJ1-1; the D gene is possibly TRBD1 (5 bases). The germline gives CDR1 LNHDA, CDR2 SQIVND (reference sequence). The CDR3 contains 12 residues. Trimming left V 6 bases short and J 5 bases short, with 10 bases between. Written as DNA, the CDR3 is TGTGCCAGTAGCCGGGGGGGAACTGAAGCTTTCTTT. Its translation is CASSRGGTEAFF.

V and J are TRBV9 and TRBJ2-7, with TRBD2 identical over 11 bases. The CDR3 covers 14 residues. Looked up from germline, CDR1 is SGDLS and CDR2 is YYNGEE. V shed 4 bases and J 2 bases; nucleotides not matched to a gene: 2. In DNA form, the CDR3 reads TGTGCCAGCAGCCGACTAGCGGGGACCTACGAGCAGTACTTC. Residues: CASSRLAGTYEQYF.

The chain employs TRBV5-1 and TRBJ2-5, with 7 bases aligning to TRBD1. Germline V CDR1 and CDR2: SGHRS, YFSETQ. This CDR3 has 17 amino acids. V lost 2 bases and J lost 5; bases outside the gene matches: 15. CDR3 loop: CASSLETQTGSWETQYF. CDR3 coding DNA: TGCGCCAGCAGCTTAGAGACGCAGACAGGGTCGTGGGAGACCCAGTACTTC. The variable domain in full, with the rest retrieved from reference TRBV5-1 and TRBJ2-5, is KAGVTQTPRYLIKTRGQQVTLSCSPISGHRSVSWYQQTPGQGLQFLFEYFSETQRNKGNFPGRFSGRQFSNSRSEMNVSTLELGDSALYLCASSLETQTGSWETQYFGPGTRLLVL.

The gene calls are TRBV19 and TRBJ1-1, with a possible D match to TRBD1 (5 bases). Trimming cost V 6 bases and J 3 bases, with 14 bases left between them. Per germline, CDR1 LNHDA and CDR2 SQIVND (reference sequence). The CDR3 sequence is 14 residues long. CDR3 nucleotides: TGTGCCAGTAGAAAGGGGCGGGGAGACACTGAAGCTTTCTTT. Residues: CASRKGRGDTEAFF.

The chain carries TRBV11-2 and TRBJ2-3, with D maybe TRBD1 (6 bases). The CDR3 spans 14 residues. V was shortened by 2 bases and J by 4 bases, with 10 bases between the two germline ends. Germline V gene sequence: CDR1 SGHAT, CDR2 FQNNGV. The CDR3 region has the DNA TGTGCCAGCAGCTTACTACAGGGAGCAGATACGCAGTATTTT. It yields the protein CASSLLQGADTQYF. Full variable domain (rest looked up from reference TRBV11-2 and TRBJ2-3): EAGVAQSPRYKIIEKRQSVAFWCNPISGHATLYWYQQILGQGPKLLIQFQNNGVVDDSQLPKDRFSAERLKGVDSTLKIQPAKLEDSAVYLCASSLLQGADTQYFGPGTRLTVL.

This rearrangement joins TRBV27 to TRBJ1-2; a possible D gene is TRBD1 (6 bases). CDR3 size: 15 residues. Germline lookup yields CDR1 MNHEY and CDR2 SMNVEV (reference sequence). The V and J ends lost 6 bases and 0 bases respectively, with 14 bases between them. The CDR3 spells CASRQTGTANYGYTF. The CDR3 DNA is TGTGCCAGCAGACAGACAGGTACAGCTAACTATGGCTACACCTTC.

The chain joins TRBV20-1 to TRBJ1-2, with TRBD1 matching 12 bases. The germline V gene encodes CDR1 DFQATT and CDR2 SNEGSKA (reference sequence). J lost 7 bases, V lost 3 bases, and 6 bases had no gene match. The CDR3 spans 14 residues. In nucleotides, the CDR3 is TGCAGTGCTAGTCGCGGGACAGGGGGCGCTGGCTACACCTTC. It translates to CSASRGTGGAGYTF.

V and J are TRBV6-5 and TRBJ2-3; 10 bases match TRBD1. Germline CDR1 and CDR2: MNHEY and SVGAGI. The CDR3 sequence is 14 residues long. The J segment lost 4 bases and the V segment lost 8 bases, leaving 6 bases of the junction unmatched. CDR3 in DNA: TGTGCCAGCCAGACAGGGGGCATGCCAGATACGCAGTATTTT. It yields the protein CASQTGGMPDTQYF.

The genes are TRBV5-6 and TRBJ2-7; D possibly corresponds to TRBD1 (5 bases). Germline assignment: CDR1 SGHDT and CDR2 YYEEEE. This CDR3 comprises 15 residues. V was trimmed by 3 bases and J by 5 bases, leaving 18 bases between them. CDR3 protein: CASSSRIGVRNEQYF. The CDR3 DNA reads TGTGCCAGCAGCTCAAGAATAGGGGTAAGGAACGAGCAGTACTTC.

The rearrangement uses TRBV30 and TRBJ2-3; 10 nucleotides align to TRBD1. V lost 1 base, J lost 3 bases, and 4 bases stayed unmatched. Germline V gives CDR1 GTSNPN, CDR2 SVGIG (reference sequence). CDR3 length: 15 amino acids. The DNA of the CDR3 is TGTGCCTGGAGTGAGGGACAGGGGCCGACAGATACGCAGTATTTT. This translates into CAWSEGQGPTDTQYF.

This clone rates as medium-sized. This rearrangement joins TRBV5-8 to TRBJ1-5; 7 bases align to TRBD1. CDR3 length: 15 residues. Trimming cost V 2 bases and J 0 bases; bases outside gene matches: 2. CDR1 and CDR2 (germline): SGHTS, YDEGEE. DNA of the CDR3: TGTGCCAGCAGCTTACAGGGGTATAGCAATCAGCCCCAGCATTTT. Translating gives CASSLQGYSNQPQHF.

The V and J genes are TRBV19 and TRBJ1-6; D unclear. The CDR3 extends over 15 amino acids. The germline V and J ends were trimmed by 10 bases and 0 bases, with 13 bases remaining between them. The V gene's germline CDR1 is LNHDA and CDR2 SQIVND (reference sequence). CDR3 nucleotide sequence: TGTGCCACTGGGGAGGGAAGCTCCTATAATTCACCCCTCCACTTT. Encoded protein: CATGEGSSYNSPLHF.

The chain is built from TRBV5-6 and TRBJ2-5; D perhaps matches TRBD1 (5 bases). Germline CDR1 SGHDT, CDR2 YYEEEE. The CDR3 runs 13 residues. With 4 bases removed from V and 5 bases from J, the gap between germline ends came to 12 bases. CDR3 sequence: CASSPTGAETQYF. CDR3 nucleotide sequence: TGTGCCAGCAGCCCGACTGGGGCTGAGACCCAGTACTTC.

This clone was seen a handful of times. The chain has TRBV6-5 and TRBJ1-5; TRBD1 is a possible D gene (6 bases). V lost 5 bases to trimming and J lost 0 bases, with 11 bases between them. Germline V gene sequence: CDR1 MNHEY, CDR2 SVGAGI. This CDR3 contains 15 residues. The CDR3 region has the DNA TGTGCCAGCAGTCTACAGGGTAATAGCAATCAGCCCCAGCATTTT. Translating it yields CASSLQGNSNQPQHF.

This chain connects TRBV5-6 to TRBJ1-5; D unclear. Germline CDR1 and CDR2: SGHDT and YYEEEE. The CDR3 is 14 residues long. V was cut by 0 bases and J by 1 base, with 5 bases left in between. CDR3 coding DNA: TGTGCCAGCAGCTTGGGCGGGAGCAATCAGCCCCAGCATTTT. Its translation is CASSLGGSNQPQHF. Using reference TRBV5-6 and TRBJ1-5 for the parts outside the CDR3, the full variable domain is DAGVTQSPTHLIKTRGQQVTLRCSPKSGHDTVSWYQQALGQGPQFIFQYYEEEERQRGNFPDRFSGHQFPNYSSELNVNALLLGDSALYLCASSLGGSNQPQHFGDGTRLSIL.

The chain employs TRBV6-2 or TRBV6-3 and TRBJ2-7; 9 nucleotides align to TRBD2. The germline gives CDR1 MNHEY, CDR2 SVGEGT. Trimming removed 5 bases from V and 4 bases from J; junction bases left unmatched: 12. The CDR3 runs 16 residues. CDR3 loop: CASSRTQGLAPYEQYF. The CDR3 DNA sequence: TGTGCCAGCAGTCGGACCCAGGGACTAGCTCCTTACGAGCAGTACTTC.

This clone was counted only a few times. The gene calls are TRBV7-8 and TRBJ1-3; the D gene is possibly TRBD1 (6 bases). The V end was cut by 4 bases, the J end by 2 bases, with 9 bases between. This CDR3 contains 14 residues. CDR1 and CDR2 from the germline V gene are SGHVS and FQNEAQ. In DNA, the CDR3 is TGTGCCAGCAGCTCCAGGACAGCTGGAAACACCATATATTTT. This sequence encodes CASSSRTAGNTIYF.

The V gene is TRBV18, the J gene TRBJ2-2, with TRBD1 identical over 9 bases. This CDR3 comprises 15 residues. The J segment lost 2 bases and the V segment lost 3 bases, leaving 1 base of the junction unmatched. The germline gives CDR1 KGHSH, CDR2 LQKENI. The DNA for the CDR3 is TGTGCCAGCTCACCGGGACAGGGTAACACCGGGGAGCTGTTTTTT. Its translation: CASSPGQGNTGELFF.

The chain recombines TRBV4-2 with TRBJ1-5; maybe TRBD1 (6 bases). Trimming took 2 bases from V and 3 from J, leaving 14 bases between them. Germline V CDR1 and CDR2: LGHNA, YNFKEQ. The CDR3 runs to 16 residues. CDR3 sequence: CASSQRGGDPNQPQHF. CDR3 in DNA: TGTGCCAGCAGCCAAAGAGGGGGGGACCCCAATCAGCCCCAGCATTTT.

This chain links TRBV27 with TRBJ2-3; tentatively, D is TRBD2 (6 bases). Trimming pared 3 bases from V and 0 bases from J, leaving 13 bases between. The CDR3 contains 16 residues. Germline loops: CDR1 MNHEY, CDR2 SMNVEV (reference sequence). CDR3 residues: CASSFLSGESTDTQYF. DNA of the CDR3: TGTGCCAGCAGTTTCCTTTCGGGGGAGAGCACAGATACGCAGTATTTT.